This entry lists 14 T cell receptor beta chains sequenced from one sample in a study of blood T cell repertoires in COVID-19. Method: immunoSEQ multiplex PCR; TCRdb's copy keeps in-frame clones and lacks some. The table shows tens of thousands of clones, with approximately 83% occurring only once. Sequencing input: peripheral blood. Source of these receptors: a man aged 45-65 years with COVID-19, enrolled during active disease.

V is TRBV5-1 and J is TRBJ2-1, with TRBD1 matching 9 bases. Germline V gives CDR1 SGHRS, CDR2 YFSETQ. V dropped 0 bases and J dropped 2; count of bases not matched to a gene: 0. CDR3 length: 15 residues. As DNA, the CDR3 is TGCGCCAGCAGCTTGGGGACAGGGGCCTACAATGAGCAGTTCTTC. Translated: CASSLGTGAYNEQFF. Complete variable domain (other parts from reference TRBV5-1 and TRBJ2-1): KAGVTQTPRYLIKTRGQQVTLSCSPISGHRSVSWYQQTPGQGLQFLFEYFSETQRNKGNFPGRFSGRQFSNSRSEMNVSTLELGDSALYLCASSLGTGAYNEQFFGPGTRLTVL.

The rearrangement joins TRBV10-1 to TRBJ2-3; D ambiguous. Trimming removed 3 bases at V and 5 bases at J, with 9 bases between. Germline loops: CDR1 WNHNN, CDR2 SYGVQD (reference sequence). The CDR3 contains 13 residues. Here the CDR3 reads CASSEQPVDTQYF. CDR3 nucleotides: TGCGCCAGCAGTGAACAGCCGGTAGATACGCAGTATTTT.

The genes are TRBV7-8 and TRBJ2-2, with D perhaps TRBD2 (7 bases). V gave up 4 bases and J gave up 3 bases, with 12 bases separating them. Germline V gene sequence: CDR1 SGHVS, CDR2 FQNEAQ. The CDR3 sequence is 15 residues long. This chain's CDR3 is CASSSGGRHTGELFF. CDR3 nucleotide sequence: TGTGCCAGCAGCTCGGGGGGCAGACACACCGGGGAGCTGTTTTTT.

The rearrangement joins TRBV6-5 to TRBJ1-3; D not certain. V dropped 5 bases and J dropped 4 bases, with 9 bases sitting between them. This CDR3 spans 13 amino acids. Germline lookup yields CDR1 MNHEY and CDR2 SVGAGI. The CDR3 reads CASSPPGGNTIYF. The DNA of the CDR3 is TGTGCCAGCAGTCCCCCGGGAGGAAACACCATATATTTT.

This chain's CDR3 is CASSPQGGYTEAFF. CDR3 coding DNA: TGTGCCAGCTCACCACAGGGGGGGTATACTGAAGCTTTCTTT. This chain joins TRBV18 and TRBJ1-1; tentative D call: TRBD1 (6 bases). Per the germline V gene, CDR1 is KGHSH and CDR2 is LQKENI. The CDR3 extends over 14 amino acids. V was pared by 1 base and J by 5 bases, with 11 bases between.

V usage is TRBV11-2 and J usage is TRBJ2-7; D perhaps matches TRBD2 (5 bases). The V end was cut by 5 bases, the J end by 0 bases, with 11 bases between. The germline V gene encodes CDR1 SGHAT and CDR2 FQNNGV. This CDR3 is 14 amino acids long. The CDR3 nucleotides read TGTGCCAGCAGCAGAGCGGCTAGCTCCTACGAGCAGTACTTC. Translating gives CASSRAASSYEQYF.

The chain joins TRBV7-9 to TRBJ1-2; 7 bases align to TRBD1. Per germline, CDR1 SEHNR and CDR2 FQNEAQ (reference sequence). V lost 4 bases to trimming and J lost 8 bases; unmatched junction nucleotides: 10. There are 14 residues in the CDR3. This CDR3 reads CASSYIDRVGGYTF. In DNA, the CDR3 is TGTGCCAGCAGCTACATCGACAGGGTGGGCGGCTACACCTTC.

This clone was counted once. The chain combines TRBV9 with TRBJ2-2; no clear D. This CDR3 has 14 residues. V lost 1 base and J 3 bases, leaving 7 bases between the germline ends. Germline assignment: CDR1 SGDLS and CDR2 YYNGEE. This CDR3 reads CASSVSSDTGELFF. The CDR3 DNA sequence: TGTGCCAGCAGCGTATCGAGCGACACCGGGGAGCTGTTTTTT.

J is TRBJ2-7 and V is TRBV7-2; 7 nucleotides line up with TRBD1. V lost 1 base, J lost 2 bases, and 2 bases stayed unmatched. The CDR3 sequence is 14 residues long. Germline V CDR1 and CDR2: SGHTA, FQGNSA. The CDR3 DNA is TGTGCCAGCAGCTTAGGCGGACAGGCCTACGAGCAGTACTTC. Translating gives CASSLGGQAYEQYF. Full variable domain (outside the CDR3, taken from reference TRBV7-2 and TRBJ2-7): GAGVSQSPSNKVTEKGKDVELRCDPISGHTALYWYRQSLGQGLEFLIYFQGNSAPDKSGLPSDRFSAERTGGSVSTLTIQRTQQEDSAVYLCASSLGGQAYEQYFGPGTRLTVT.

The chain employs TRBV5-1 and TRBJ2-5; 11 bases map to TRBD2. The CDR3 is 16 residues long. From germline, CDR1 is SGHRS and CDR2 YFSETQ. J lost 5 bases, V lost 4 bases, and 10 bases had no gene match. DNA for the CDR3: TGCGCCAGCAGCCCCGGACTAGCGGGTCGCTCGGAGACCCAGTACTTC. It is translated as CASSPGLAGRSETQYF.

V is TRBV2 and J is TRBJ1-1; 7 bases fit TRBD1. This CDR3 contains 18 residues. The junction had 16 bases not matched to a gene; V was cut back by 6 bases and J by 0 bases. CDR1 and CDR2 from the germline V gene are SNHLY and FYNNEI. In DNA, the CDR3 is TGTGCCAGCAGGGTTCCTCGACAGGGACCCAATTTGAACACTGAAGCTTTCTTT. As protein: CASRVPRQGPNLNTEAFF. The complete variable domain, with remaining parts taken from reference TRBV2 and TRBJ1-1, reads EPEVTQTPSHQVTQMGQEVILRCVPISNHLYFYWYRQILGQKVEFLVSFYNNEISEKSEIFDDQFSVERPDGSNFTLKIRSTKLEDSAMYFCASRVPRQGPNLNTEAFFGQGTRLTVV.

The gene calls are TRBV18 and TRBJ2-1; perhaps TRBD2 as D (6 bases). Germline-derived CDR1 and CDR2 are KGHSH and LQKENI. V lost 3 bases and J 6 bases, leaving 15 bases between the germline ends. The CDR3 is 15 amino acids. The CDR3 loop is CASSPVISGGNEQFF. The CDR3 DNA reads as TGTGCCAGCTCACCGGTGATTAGCGGCGGCAATGAGCAGTTCTTC.

The chain is built from TRBV5-1 and TRBJ1-2; D is ambiguous. The CDR3 extends over 13 amino acids. The germline V gene has CDR1 SGHRS and CDR2 YFSETQ. V was trimmed by 0 bases and J by 6 bases, leaving 9 bases between them. The chain's CDR3 is CASSLEGADGYTF. CDR3 in DNA: TGCGCCAGCAGCTTGGAAGGAGCTGATGGCTACACCTTC.

This rearrangement joins TRBV28 to TRBJ2-1, with TRBD2 matching 11 bases. Germline CDR1 is MDHEN and CDR2 is SYDVKM. Trimming at V came to 5 bases and at J to 10 bases, leaving 10 bases not matched to a gene. The CDR3 spans 15 residues. Written as DNA, the CDR3 is TGTGCCAGCAGTAAGACTAGCGGGATTCGTCGGGAGCAGTTCTTC. Protein: CASSKTSGIRREQFF.